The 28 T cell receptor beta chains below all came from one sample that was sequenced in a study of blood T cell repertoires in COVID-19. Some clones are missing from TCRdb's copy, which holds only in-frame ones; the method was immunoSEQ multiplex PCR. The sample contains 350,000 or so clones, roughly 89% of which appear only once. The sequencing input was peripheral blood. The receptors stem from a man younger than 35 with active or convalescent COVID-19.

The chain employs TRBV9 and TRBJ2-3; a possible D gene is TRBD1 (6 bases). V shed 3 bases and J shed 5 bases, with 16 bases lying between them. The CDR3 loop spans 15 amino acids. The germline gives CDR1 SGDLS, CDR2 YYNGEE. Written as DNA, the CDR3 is TGTGCCAGCAGCGCTGAACAGGGACGGGGAGATACGCAGTATTTT. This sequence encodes CASSAEQGRGDTQYF.

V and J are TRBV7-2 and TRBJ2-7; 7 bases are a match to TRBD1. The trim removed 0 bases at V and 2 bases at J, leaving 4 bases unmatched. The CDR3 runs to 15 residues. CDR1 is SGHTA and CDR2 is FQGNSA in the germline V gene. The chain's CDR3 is CASSLAQTGTYEQYF. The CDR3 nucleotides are TGTGCCAGCAGCTTAGCCCAGACAGGGACCTACGAGCAGTACTTC.

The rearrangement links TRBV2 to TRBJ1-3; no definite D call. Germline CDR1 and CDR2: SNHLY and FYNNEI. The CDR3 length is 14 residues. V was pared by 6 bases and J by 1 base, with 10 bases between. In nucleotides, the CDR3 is TGTGCCAGCAGGGACGAGGGATCTGGAAACACCATATATTTT. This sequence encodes CASRDEGSGNTIYF.

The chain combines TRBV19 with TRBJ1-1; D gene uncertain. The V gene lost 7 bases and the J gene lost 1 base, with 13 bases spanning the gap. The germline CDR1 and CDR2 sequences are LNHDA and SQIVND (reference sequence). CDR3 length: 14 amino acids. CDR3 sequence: CASKKGTKNTEAFF. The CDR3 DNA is TGTGCCAGTAAAAAAGGCACTAAGAACACTGAAGCTTTCTTT.

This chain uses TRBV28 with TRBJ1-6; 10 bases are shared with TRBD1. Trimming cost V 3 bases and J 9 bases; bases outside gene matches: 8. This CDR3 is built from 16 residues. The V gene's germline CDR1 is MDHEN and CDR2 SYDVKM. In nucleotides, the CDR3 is TGTGCCAGCAGTTTCCCGGGACAGGGGAGGGGTTCACCCCTCCACTTT. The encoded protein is CASSFPGQGRGSPLHF.

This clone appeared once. The CDR3 spells CASSQGAGLRRSNEQFF. The CDR3 coding sequence is TGCGCCAGCAGCCAAGGAGCCGGACTAAGAAGGAGCAATGAGCAGTTCTTC. The V gene is TRBV4-1, the J gene TRBJ2-1; tentatively, D is TRBD2 (6 bases). V gave up 1 base and J gave up 6 bases, with 19 bases separating them. The CDR3 covers 17 residues. CDR1 is MGHRA, CDR2 YSYEKL, per germline.

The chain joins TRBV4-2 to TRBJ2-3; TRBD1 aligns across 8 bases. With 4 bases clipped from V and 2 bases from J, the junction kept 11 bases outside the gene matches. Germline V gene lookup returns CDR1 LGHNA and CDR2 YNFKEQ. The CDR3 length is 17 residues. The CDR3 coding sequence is TGTGCCAGCAGCCCCGGGTGGGACAGGACTCTCACAGATACGCAGTATTTT. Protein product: CASSPGWDRTLTDTQYF.

The CDR3 nucleotides read TGTGCCAGCAGCTCTCAGATAGCGGGCCTTTACAATGAGCAGTTCTTC. This encodes CASSSQIAGLYNEQFF. This chain links TRBV7-6 with TRBJ2-1; 7 nucleotides agree with TRBD2. Germline loops: CDR1 SGHVS, CDR2 FNYEAQ. Unmatched junction bases numbered 10, after V lost 4 bases and J lost 4 bases. This CDR3 spans 16 amino acids.

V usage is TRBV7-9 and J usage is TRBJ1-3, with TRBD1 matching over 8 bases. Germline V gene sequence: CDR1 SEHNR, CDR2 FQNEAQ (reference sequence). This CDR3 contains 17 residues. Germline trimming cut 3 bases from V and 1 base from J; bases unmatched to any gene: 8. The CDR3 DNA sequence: TGTGCCAGCAGCTTTGGACAGGGAAGACTTTCTGGAAACACCATATATTTT. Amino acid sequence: CASSFGQGRLSGNTIYF.

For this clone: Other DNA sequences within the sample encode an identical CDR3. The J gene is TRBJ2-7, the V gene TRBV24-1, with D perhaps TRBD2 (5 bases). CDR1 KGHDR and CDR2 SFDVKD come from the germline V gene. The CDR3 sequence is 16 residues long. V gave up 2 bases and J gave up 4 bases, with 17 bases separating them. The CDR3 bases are TGTGCCACCAGTGATTCCGCAGAGGGCTTAGGGTACGAGCAGTACTTC. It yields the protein CATSDSAEGLGYEQYF.

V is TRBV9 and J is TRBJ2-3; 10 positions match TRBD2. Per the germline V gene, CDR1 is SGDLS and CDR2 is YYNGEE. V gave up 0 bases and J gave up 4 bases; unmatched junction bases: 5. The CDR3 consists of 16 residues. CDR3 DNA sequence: TGTGCCAGCAGCGTAGTTCTAGCGGGGGCCGCAGATACGCAGTATTTT. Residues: CASSVVLAGAADTQYF.

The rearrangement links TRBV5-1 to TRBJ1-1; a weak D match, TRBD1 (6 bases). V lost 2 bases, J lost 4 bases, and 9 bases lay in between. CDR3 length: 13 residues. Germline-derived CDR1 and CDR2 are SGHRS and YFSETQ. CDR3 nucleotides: TGCGCCAGCAGCTTTGCCAGGGGCACTGAAGCTTTCTTT. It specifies CASSFARGTEAFF. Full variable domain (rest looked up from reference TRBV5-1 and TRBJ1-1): KAGVTQTPRYLIKTRGQQVTLSCSPISGHRSVSWYQQTPGQGLQFLFEYFSETQRNKGNFPGRFSGRQFSNSRSEMNVSTLELGDSALYLCASSFARGTEAFFGQGTRLTVV.

The CDR3, as DNA: TGTGCCAGCAGCACCGCCCTGACAGGCCACTTCTCCTACGAGCAGTACTTC. This gives the protein CASSTALTGHFSYEQYF. The J gene is TRBJ2-7, the V gene TRBV5-6; a possible D gene is TRBD1 (6 bases). The CDR3 sequence is 17 residues long. V was trimmed by 4 bases and J by 0 bases, leaving 20 bases between them. Looked up from germline, CDR1 is SGHDT and CDR2 is YYEEEE.

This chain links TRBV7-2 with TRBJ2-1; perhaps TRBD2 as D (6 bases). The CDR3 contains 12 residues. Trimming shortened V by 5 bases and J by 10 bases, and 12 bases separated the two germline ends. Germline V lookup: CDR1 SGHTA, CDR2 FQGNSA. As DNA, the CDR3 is TGTGCCAGCAGCCCAGAGGCGGGAGAGCAGTTCTTC. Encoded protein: CASSPEAGEQFF.

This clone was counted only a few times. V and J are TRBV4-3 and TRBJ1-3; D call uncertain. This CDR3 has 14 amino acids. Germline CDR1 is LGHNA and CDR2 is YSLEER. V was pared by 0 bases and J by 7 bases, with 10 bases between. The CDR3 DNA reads TGCGCCAGCAGCCAAGATATAGCTCTCAACACCATATATTTT. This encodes CASSQDIALNTIYF.

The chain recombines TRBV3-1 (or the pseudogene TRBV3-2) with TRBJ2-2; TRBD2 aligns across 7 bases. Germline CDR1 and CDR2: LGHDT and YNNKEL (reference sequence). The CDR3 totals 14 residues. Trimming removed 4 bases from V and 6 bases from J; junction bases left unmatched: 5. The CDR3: CASSPRGGPGELFF. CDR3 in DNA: TGTGCCAGCAGCCCACGCGGGGGACCCGGGGAGCTGTTTTTT.

Written as DNA, the CDR3 is TGTGCCAGTAGTATAAATTCGGACAGGGGACCCATACCCTACGAGCAGTACTTC. This translates into CASSINSDRGPIPYEQYF. The rearrangement joins TRBV19 to TRBJ2-7, with 9 bases identical to TRBD1. There are 18 residues in the CDR3. V shed 2 bases, J shed 2 bases, and the junction held 13 bases outside the gene matches. Germline V gives CDR1 LNHDA, CDR2 SQIVND (reference sequence).

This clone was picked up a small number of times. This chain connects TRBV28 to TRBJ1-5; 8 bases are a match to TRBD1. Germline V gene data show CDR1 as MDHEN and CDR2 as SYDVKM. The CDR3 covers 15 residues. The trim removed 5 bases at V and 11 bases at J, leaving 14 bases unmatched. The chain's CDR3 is CASSIGTGHRWSQHF. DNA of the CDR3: TGTGCCAGCAGTATCGGGACAGGTCACCGTTGGTCCCAGCATTTT.

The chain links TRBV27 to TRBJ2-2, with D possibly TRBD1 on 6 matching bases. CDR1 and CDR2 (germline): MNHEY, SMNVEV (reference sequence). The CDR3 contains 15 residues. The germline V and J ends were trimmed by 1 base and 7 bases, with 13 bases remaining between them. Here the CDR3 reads CASSLWDKRFGELFF. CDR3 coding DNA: TGTGCCAGCAGTTTATGGGACAAACGGTTCGGGGAGCTGTTTTTT.

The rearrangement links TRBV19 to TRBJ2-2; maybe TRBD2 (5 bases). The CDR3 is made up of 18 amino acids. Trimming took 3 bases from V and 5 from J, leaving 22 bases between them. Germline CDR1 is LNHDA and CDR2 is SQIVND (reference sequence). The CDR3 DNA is TGTGCCAGTAGTATGAATCGTTTGACCCCAACGGGAACCGGGGAGCTGTTTTTT. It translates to CASSMNRLTPTGTGELFF.

CDR3 loop: CATSSQIAGPDNEQFF. The CDR3 region has the DNA TGTGCCACCAGCAGCCAGATTGCGGGACCAGACAATGAGCAGTTCTTC. The chain has TRBV15 and TRBJ2-1; D possibly corresponds to TRBD2 (6 bases). The CDR3 totals 16 residues. Trimming took 3 bases from V and 5 from J, leaving 17 bases between them. The germline CDR1 and CDR2 sequences are LNHNV and YYDKDF (reference sequence).

DNA for the CDR3: TGTGCCAGCAGCTCCGACAGACTCTATGGCTACACCTTC. Its protein product is CASSSDRLYGYTF. This chain connects TRBV6-5 to TRBJ1-2; a weak D match, TRBD1 (5 bases). Germline lookup yields CDR1 MNHEY and CDR2 SVGAGI. The CDR3 covers 13 residues. V gave up 6 bases and J gave up 4 bases, with 12 bases separating them.

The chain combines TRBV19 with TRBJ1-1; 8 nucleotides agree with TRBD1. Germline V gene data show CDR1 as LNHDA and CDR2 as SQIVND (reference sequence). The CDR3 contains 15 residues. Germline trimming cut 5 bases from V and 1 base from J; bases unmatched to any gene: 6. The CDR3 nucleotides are TGTGCCAGTAGTTTTCACAGGGGGGAGAACACTGAAGCTTTCTTT. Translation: CASSFHRGENTEAFF.

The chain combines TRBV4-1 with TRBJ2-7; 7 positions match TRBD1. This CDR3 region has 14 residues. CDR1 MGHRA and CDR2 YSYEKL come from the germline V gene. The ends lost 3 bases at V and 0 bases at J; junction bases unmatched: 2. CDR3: CASSQAGGSYEQYF. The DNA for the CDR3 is TGCGCCAGCAGCCAGGCAGGGGGCTCCTACGAGCAGTACTTC.

The DNA for the CDR3 is TGTGCCAGCAGCCAAGACCAAGCTGCGTCCCGCTACGAGCAGTACTTC. Translation gives CASSQDQAASRYEQYF. V is TRBV3-1 (or the pseudogene TRBV3-2) and J is TRBJ2-7; no firm D call. The V end lost 0 bases, the J end lost 3 bases, and 15 bases lay between the germline ends. The CDR3 is 16 amino acids. Germline V gene data show CDR1 as LGHDT and CDR2 as YNNKEL (reference sequence).

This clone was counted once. The CDR3 sequence is CASSERGFLNNEQFF. CDR3 DNA: TGTGCCAGCAGTGAAAGGGGGTTTCTGAACAATGAGCAGTTCTTC. V usage is TRBV2 and J usage is TRBJ2-1; perhaps TRBD1 as D (6 bases). The CDR3 is 15 amino acids. V lost 2 bases to trimming and J lost 5 bases, with 13 bases between them. CDR1 SNHLY and CDR2 FYNNEI come from the germline V gene.

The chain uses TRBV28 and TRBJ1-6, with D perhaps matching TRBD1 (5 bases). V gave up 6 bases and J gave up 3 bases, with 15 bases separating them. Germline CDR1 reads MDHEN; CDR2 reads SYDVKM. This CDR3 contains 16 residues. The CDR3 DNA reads TGTGCCAGCAGCACCGGGGGGTTAGGCTATAATTCACCCCTCCACTTT. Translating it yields CASSTGGLGYNSPLHF.

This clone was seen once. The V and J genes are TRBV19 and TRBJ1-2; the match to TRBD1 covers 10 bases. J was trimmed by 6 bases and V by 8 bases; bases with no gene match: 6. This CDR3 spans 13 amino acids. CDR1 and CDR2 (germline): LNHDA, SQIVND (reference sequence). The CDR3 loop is CASGTGAANGYTF. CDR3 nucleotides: TGTGCCAGTGGGACAGGGGCGGCGAATGGCTACACCTTC.